Below are 26 T cell receptor beta chains sequenced from a single sample in a study of beta chain features in type 1 diabetes. Study-wide results and caveats: Moderate but significant shortening of TCRB CDR3s was recorded in all four CD4+ subsets from Type 1 diabetes patients.

These TCRs are of unknown antigen specificity. Expressed TCRB transcripts were sequenced after all isolated RNA was converted to cDNA. TCRdb's table, derived via immunoSEQ multiplex PCR, lists solely in-frame clones and lacks some. The table lists some 370,000 clones, around 10% of them singletons. Material for sequencing was central memory CD4+ T cells from blood. The receptor set was obtained from a man aged 30 to 39 with type 1 diabetes.

This clone has just a few counts. V gene TRBV6-6 combines with J gene TRBJ1-2, with TRBD1 as a possible D gene (5 bases). This CDR3 is built from 14 residues. Trimming pared 5 bases from V and 5 bases from J, leaving 15 bases between. Germline CDR1 and CDR2: MNHNY and SVGAGI (reference sequence). The CDR3 DNA follows: TGTGCCAGCAGTCCAAAGGGAGGGGCGTATGGCTACACCTTC. Protein: CASSPKGGAYGYTF.

The chain links TRBV25-1 to TRBJ2-4; D remains ambiguous. V lost 4 bases, J lost 9 bases, and 10 bases lay in between. This CDR3 spans 12 amino acids. Germline V gene lookup returns CDR1 MGHDK and CDR2 SYGVNS. The CDR3 DNA reads TGTGCCAGCAGTGCGCAGAATGGCATTCAGTACTTC. It encodes CASSAQNGIQYF.

This clone was observed a few times. The chain links TRBV4-1 to TRBJ2-1, with 8 nucleotides matching TRBD1. This CDR3 is built from 16 residues. CDR1 is MGHRA and CDR2 is YSYEKL in the germline V gene. Trimming took 3 bases from V and 2 from J; bases not matched to a gene: 6. The CDR3 loop reads CASSQYGQGPYNEQFF. For the CDR3, the DNA is TGCGCCAGCAGCCAGTATGGACAGGGTCCCTACAATGAGCAGTTCTTC.

The V call is TRBV6-1, the J call TRBJ1-1; tentative D call: TRBD1 (6 bases). Trimming shortened V by 5 bases and J by 5 bases, and 15 bases separated the two germline ends. The CDR3 has 14 residues. CDR1 and CDR2 from the germline V gene are MNHNS and SASEGT. The CDR3 nucleotides are TGTGCCAGCAGTCCACAGGGAGTTGAGACTGAAGCTTTCTTT. The encoded protein is CASSPQGVETEAFF.

This clone was counted ten times or more. The CDR3 is CASSPQGGRGNTEAFF. DNA of the CDR3: TGTGCCAGCAGCCCACAAGGAGGCAGGGGAAACACTGAAGCTTTCTTT. This chain uses TRBV5-5 with TRBJ1-1; a weak D match, TRBD1 (6 bases). V lost 4 bases, J lost 2 bases, and 18 bases lay in between. CDR3 length equals 16 residues. CDR1 and CDR2 (germline): SGHKS, YYEKEE (reference sequence).

This clone came up many times. This chain links TRBV2 with TRBJ1-1; unclear D gene. This CDR3 region has 11 residues. Germline V CDR1 and CDR2: SNHLY, FYNNEI. Deletions cut 4 bases from V and 4 bases from J, with 4 bases between. The CDR3 DNA follows: TGTGCCAGCAGTGTTGCCACTGAAGCTTTCTTT. It encodes CASSVATEAFF.

The gene calls are TRBV7-2 and TRBJ1-4; tentative D call: TRBD1 (5 bases). The germline CDR1 and CDR2 sequences are SGHTA and FQGNSA. The CDR3 consists of 15 residues. Between the trimmed V and J ends, which lost 5 bases and 5 bases, there was a span of 15 bases. CDR3 sequence reads: CASSRSQALNEKLFF. CDR3 bases: TGTGCCAGCAGCCGCTCACAGGCTTTAAATGAAAAACTGTTTTTT. Complete variable domain (other parts from reference TRBV7-2 and TRBJ1-4): GAGVSQSPSNKVTEKGKDVELRCDPISGHTALYWYRQSLGQGLEFLIYFQGNSAPDKSGLPSDRFSAERTGGSVSTLTIQRTQQEDSAVYLCASSRSQALNEKLFFGSGTQLSVL.

A few counts support this clone. This chain uses TRBV28 with TRBJ1-5; the D is unclear. Germline CDR1 MDHEN, CDR2 SYDVKM. This CDR3 is built from 11 residues. V gave up 5 bases and J gave up 9 bases, with 8 bases separating them. The CDR3 protein is CASSGDRPQHF. CDR3 DNA: TGTGCCAGCAGTGGGGATCGGCCCCAGCATTTT.

This clone was counted many times. The chain is built from TRBV5-4 and TRBJ1-2; D is ambiguous. In germline, CDR1 is SGHNT, CDR2 YYREEE (reference sequence). V dropped 1 base and J dropped 8 bases, with 12 bases sitting between them. The CDR3 is 13 residues long. The CDR3: CASSLPEIGGYTF. DNA for the CDR3: TGTGCCAGCAGCTTGCCCGAGATCGGGGGCTACACCTTC. The whole variable domain, filled in from reference TRBV5-4 and TRBJ1-2, reads ETGVTQSPTHLIKTRGQQVTLRCSSQSGHNTVSWYQQALGQGPQFIFQYYREEENGRGNFPPRFSGLQFPNYSSELNVNALELDDSALYLCASSLPEIGGYTFGSGTRLTVV.

This clone has at least ten counts. V usage is TRBV28 and J usage is TRBJ1-1; 9 nucleotides line up with TRBD1. V trimming: 2 bases; J trimming: 3 bases; junction bases outside the gene matches: 4. This CDR3 comprises 15 residues. Germline V lookup: CDR1 MDHEN, CDR2 SYDVKM. Here the CDR3 reads CASSLLTGGYTEAFF. The CDR3, as DNA: TGTGCCAGCAGTTTACTGACAGGGGGATACACTGAAGCTTTCTTT.

This clone was observed a handful of times. The chain recombines TRBV5-8 with TRBJ1-4; D is unresolved. Germline values: CDR1 SGHTS, CDR2 YDEGEE. CDR3 length: 15 residues. V dropped 0 bases and J dropped 4 bases, with 10 bases sitting between them. CDR3 nucleotide sequence: TGTGCCAGCAGCTTGGTTGGCGGCTATAATGAAAAACTGTTTTTT. Residues: CASSLVGGYNEKLFF.

The sample holds a few counts of this clone. This chain joins TRBV27 and TRBJ2-6, with D tentatively TRBD2 (5 bases). CDR1 is MNHEY and CDR2 is SMNVEV in the germline V gene (reference sequence). Between the trimmed V and J ends, which lost 4 bases and 3 bases, there was a span of 16 bases. CDR3 length: 17 amino acids. CDR3 nucleotide sequence: TGTGCCAGCAGTTCAAACTTCGGAGGAGGTGGGGCCAACGTCCTGACTTTC. Protein sequence: CASSSNFGGGGANVLTF.

This clone came up a few times. The rearrangement links TRBV7-9 to TRBJ2-1; 7 nucleotides align to TRBD2. Germline CDR1 reads SEHNR; CDR2 reads FQNEAQ (reference sequence). This CDR3 comprises 16 residues. V lost 5 bases, J lost 0 bases, and 7 bases stayed unmatched. CDR3 in amino acids: CASSVSGDGSYNEQFF. CDR3 sequence (DNA): TGTGCCAGCAGCGTAAGCGGGGACGGCTCCTACAATGAGCAGTTCTTC.

This clone was seen more than once but under ten times. The V call is TRBV27, the J call TRBJ2-1; tentative D call: TRBD1 (5 bases). This CDR3 has 14 amino acids. Per germline, CDR1 MNHEY and CDR2 SMNVEV (reference sequence). With 6 bases removed from V and 2 bases from J, the gap between germline ends came to 11 bases. Written as DNA, the CDR3 is TGTGCCAGCAGGCGACAGATTACCTACAATGAGCAGTTCTTC. The encoded protein is CASRRQITYNEQFF.

This clone was seen ten or more times. The V and J genes are TRBV7-2 and TRBJ2-2; D not certain. This CDR3 spans 15 amino acids. The germline V and J ends were trimmed by 3 bases and 5 bases, with 13 bases remaining between them. The germline gives CDR1 SGHTA, CDR2 FQGNSA. The DNA of the CDR3 is TGTGCCAGCAGCTTCTCCTCGGTGGGAACCGGGGAGCTGTTTTTT. As protein: CASSFSSVGTGELFF.

This clone was seen a few times. The CDR3 DNA is TGTGCCAGCGGAATAGCGGGAGTCGGGGAGCTGTTTTTT. Translated, it gives CASGIAGVGELFF. V is TRBV7-3 and J is TRBJ2-2; the match to TRBD2 covers 9 bases. V lost 8 bases and J lost 7; bases outside the gene matches: 5. Germline CDR1 and CDR2: SGHTA and FQGTGA. This CDR3 spans 13 amino acids.

J is TRBJ1-1 and V is TRBV6-1; unclear D gene. V dropped 2 bases and J dropped 0 bases, with 13 bases sitting between them. Germline CDR1 reads MNHNS; CDR2 reads SASEGT. The CDR3 has 16 amino acids. CDR3 nucleotide sequence: TGTGCCAGCAGTGAAAGGGCCACCGCGATGAACACTGAAGCTTTCTTT. Protein product: CASSERATAMNTEAFF.

This clone was counted between two and nine times. This rearrangement joins TRBV5-4 to TRBJ1-2; TRBD1 is a possible D gene (5 bases). This CDR3 spans 13 amino acids. The V and J ends lost 4 bases and 3 bases respectively, with 10 bases between them. The germline CDR1 and CDR2 sequences are SGHNT and YYREEE (reference sequence). CDR3 DNA sequence: TGTGCCAGCAGCCCCGAGGGGTACTATGGCTACACCTTC. Encoded protein: CASSPEGYYGYTF.

The chain carries TRBV6-6 and TRBJ1-5, with D uncertain. V lost 2 bases to trimming and J lost 4 bases, with 6 bases between them. Germline CDR1 MNHNY, CDR2 SVGAGI (reference sequence). The CDR3 covers 13 residues. CDR3 protein: CASSYGENQPQHF. CDR3 DNA sequence: TGTGCCAGCAGTTACGGGGAGAATCAGCCCCAGCATTTT.

The chain employs TRBV7-3 and TRBJ2-3; 9 nucleotides match TRBD2. The V gene end was trimmed by 4 bases and the J gene end by 7 bases; junction bases not matched to a gene: 12. This CDR3 has 16 amino acids. CDR1 and CDR2 (germline): SGHTA, FQGTGA. The CDR3 nucleotides are TGTGCCAGCAGCTCGGAGACTAGCGGAGTCCTTAATACGCAGTATTTT. Its translation: CASSSETSGVLNTQYF.

This clone was detected a few times. This chain joins TRBV11-2 and TRBJ2-1; D is unresolved. CDR1 and CDR2 from the germline V gene are SGHAT and FQNNGV. Trimming removed 1 base from V and 0 bases from J, with 4 bases in between. CDR3 length equals 14 residues. For the CDR3, the DNA is TGTGCCAGCAGCTTAGCTAGCTCCTACAATGAGCAGTTCTTC. This translates into CASSLASSYNEQFF.

This clone was detected many times. The chain combines TRBV19 with TRBJ2-4; 7 nucleotides agree with TRBD1. Per the germline V gene, CDR1 is LNHDA and CDR2 is SQIVND (reference sequence). The CDR3 consists of 11 residues. Losses at the gene ends were 7 bases for V and 8 bases for J; bases not matched to a gene: 2. This chain's CDR3 is CASTTGDIQYF. CDR3 DNA: TGTGCCAGTACCACAGGGGACATTCAGTACTTC.

This clone was recorded at least ten times. The V and J genes are TRBV7-2 and TRBJ1-2; a possible D gene is TRBD1 (6 bases). The length of the CDR3 is 14 residues. Per germline, CDR1 SGHTA and CDR2 FQGNSA. The V end was cut by 7 bases, the J end by 0 bases, with 12 bases between. CDR3 protein: CASNPTGTNYGYTF. The CDR3 bases are TGTGCCAGCAACCCCACAGGGACTAACTATGGCTACACCTTC.

This clone appeared many times. The rearrangement links TRBV19 to TRBJ2-5; 14 bases match TRBD2. There are 16 residues in the CDR3. V shed 4 bases, J shed 3 bases, and the junction held 4 bases outside the gene matches. The germline gives CDR1 LNHDA, CDR2 SQIVND (reference sequence). CDR3 in DNA: TGTGCCAGTAGTACTGGACTAGCGGGAGGAGAAGAGACCCAGTACTTC. Encoded protein: CASSTGLAGGEETQYF.

This clone was seen only a few times. The CDR3 DNA reads as TGTGCCAGCAGCGTAGCTGGGACCTCTCAGGGCACCGGGGAGCTGTTTTTT. Its translation: CASSVAGTSQGTGELFF. V is TRBV9 and J is TRBJ2-2; tentatively, D is TRBD1 or TRBD2 (5 bases each). The CDR3 is 17 amino acids. The ends were cut back, 0 bases at V and 4 bases at J, with 16 bases in the middle. Germline assignment: CDR1 SGDLS and CDR2 YYNGEE.

The chain links TRBV5-4 to TRBJ1-4, with D unclear. V lost 2 bases and J 4 bases, leaving 6 bases between the germline ends. CDR1 and CDR2 from the germline V gene are SGHNT and YYREEE (reference sequence). The CDR3 runs to 13 residues. Here the CDR3 reads CASSLPNNEKLFF. The CDR3 DNA sequence: TGTGCCAGCAGCTTACCAAATAATGAAAAACTGTTTTTT.